These 24 T cell receptor beta chains were sequenced from one sample in a study of T cell responses to AZD1222 COVID-19 vaccine. Produced via immunoSEQ multiplex PCR; TCRdb's table is partial and in-frame only. The data show around 100,000 clones, about 87% seen once. The sample was peripheral blood, taken on day 0 of AZD1222 vaccination. All receptors derive from an adult in good health.

The rearrangement uses TRBV19 and TRBJ2-7, with 7 bases identical to TRBD2. V trimming: 8 bases; J trimming: 3 bases; junction bases outside the gene matches: 10. The CDR3 runs to 14 residues. In germline, CDR1 is LNHDA, CDR2 SQIVND (reference sequence). The CDR3 bases are TGTGCCAGTGGACGCGGGAGAGGAAGCTACGAGCAGTACTTC. Protein product: CASGRGRGSYEQYF.

The chain recombines TRBV24-1 with TRBJ1-1; 10 nucleotides match TRBD1. Germline CDR1 and CDR2: KGHDR and SFDVKD. This CDR3 comprises 17 residues. V was clipped by 8 bases and J by 1 base; unmatched bases: 12. The CDR3 bases are TGTGCCACCATCGACAGGGGGCCGTTCTGTTGGAACACTGAAGCTTTCTTT. Protein sequence: CATIDRGPFCWNTEAFF.

The genes are TRBV30 and TRBJ2-5, with D perhaps assigned TRBD1 or TRBD2 (5 bases each). CDR3 length: 14 residues. The V and J ends lost 0 bases and 4 bases respectively, with 12 bases between them. Germline assignment: CDR1 GTSNPN and CDR2 SVGIG (reference sequence). This CDR3 is CAWSVWGIRETQYF. DNA for the CDR3: TGTGCCTGGAGTGTGTGGGGGATTCGAGAGACCCAGTACTTC.

The chain employs TRBV6-5 and TRBJ2-7, with TRBD1 matching over 8 bases. CDR1 and CDR2 from the germline V gene are MNHEY and SVGAGI. V shed 2 bases and J 3 bases; nucleotides not matched to a gene: 9. CDR3 length equals 16 residues. This chain's CDR3 is CASSYHQRTGNYEQYF. CDR3 DNA: TGTGCCAGCAGTTACCATCAGCGGACAGGGAACTACGAGCAGTACTTC.

The chain couples TRBV5-1 to TRBJ2-3; 10 bases fit TRBD2. CDR1 SGHRS and CDR2 YFSETQ come from the germline V gene. CDR3 length: 18 amino acids. Trimming cost V 3 bases and J 1 base; bases outside gene matches: 11. This chain's CDR3 is CASSSGDRTSGGTDTQYF. As DNA, the CDR3 is TGCGCCAGCAGCTCCGGTGACCGGACTAGCGGAGGCACAGATACGCAGTATTTT. The variable domain in full, with the rest retrieved from reference TRBV5-1 and TRBJ2-3, is KAGVTQTPRYLIKTRGQQVTLSCSPISGHRSVSWYQQTPGQGLQFLFEYFSETQRNKGNFPGRFSGRQFSNSRSEMNVSTLELGDSALYLCASSSGDRTSGGTDTQYFGPGTRLTVL.

This sequence joins TRBV5-8 and TRBJ1-1; maybe TRBD1 (6 bases). The germline V and J ends were trimmed by 0 bases and 4 bases, with 10 bases remaining between them. This CDR3 contains 14 residues. Germline V lookup: CDR1 SGHTS, CDR2 YDEGEE. CDR3 nucleotides: TGTGCCAGCAGCTTGGTTGCCAGGGGCACTGAAGCTTTCTTT. This gives the protein CASSLVARGTEAFF.

The sample holds one count of this clone. The chain couples TRBV28 to TRBJ1-4, with D uncertain. The CDR3 loop spans 20 amino acids. The V gene lost 5 bases and the J gene lost 5 bases, with 30 bases spanning the gap. Germline lookup yields CDR1 MDHEN and CDR2 SYDVKM. The CDR3 sequence: CASSLLSASPGSLGNEKLFF. CDR3 DNA: TGTGCCAGCAGTCTACTATCCGCATCTCCAGGCTCGCTTGGGAATGAAAAACTGTTTTTT. The full variable domain, with the rest looked up from reference TRBV28 and TRBJ1-4, is DVKVTQSSRYLVKRTGEKVFLECVQDMDHENMFWYRQDPGLGLRLIYFSYDVKMKEKGDIPEGYSVSREKKERFSLILESASTNQTSMYLCASSLLSASPGSLGNEKLFFGSGTQLSVL.

This clone was detected only once. This chain joins TRBV7-9 and TRBJ1-1; no clear D. The CDR3 runs 14 residues. Germline CDR1 reads SEHNR; CDR2 reads FQNEAQ (reference sequence). V lost 1 base and J lost 10, with 16 bases in between. CDR3 DNA sequence: TGTGCCAGCAGCTTAGGAATTGTGCGGCAGACAGCTTTCTTT. It translates to CASSLGIVRQTAFF.

The V gene is TRBV5-4, the J gene TRBJ2-7; D is unclear. V was shortened by 0 bases and J by 5 bases, with 6 bases between the two germline ends. The CDR3 runs to 12 residues. Germline V lookup: CDR1 SGHNT, CDR2 YYREEE (reference sequence). For the CDR3, the DNA is TGTGCCAGCAGCTTGGGTCTAGACGAGCAGTACTTC. It yields the protein CASSLGLDEQYF.

This clone came up once. The chain uses TRBV2 and TRBJ1-2; D may be TRBD1 (5 bases). The CDR3 sequence is 14 residues long. V dropped 4 bases and J dropped 4 bases, with 13 bases sitting between them. The germline V gene has CDR1 SNHLY and CDR2 FYNNEI. CDR3 DNA sequence: TGTGCCAGCAGTGTCGCGGGGGTGGGCTATGGCTACACCTTC. Protein product: CASSVAGVGYGYTF.

The rearrangement links TRBV21-1 to TRBJ2-3; the table's D call, TRBD2, has no DNA check behind it. TRBV21-1 is designated a pseudogene. This CDR3 is 17 amino acids long. This CDR3 is CASSKATGTSVTDTQYF. In nucleotides, the CDR3 is TGTGCCAGCAGCAAAGCTACCGGGACTAGCGTAACAGATACGCAGTATTTT.

V and J are TRBV6-5 and TRBJ2-3, with 8 bases identical to TRBD1. CDR3 length: 15 residues. J was trimmed by 4 bases and V by 4 bases; bases with no gene match: 7. The germline CDR1 and CDR2 sequences are MNHEY and SVGAGI. The CDR3 reads CASSFGGTGSDTQYF. CDR3 DNA: TGTGCCAGCAGTTTTGGCGGGACAGGATCAGATACGCAGTATTTT.

The chain couples TRBV6-5 to TRBJ1-1, with D unclear. This CDR3 spans 11 amino acids. Trimming shortened V by 4 bases and J by 8 bases, and 8 bases separated the two germline ends. Germline values: CDR1 MNHEY, CDR2 SVGAGI. Here the CDR3 reads CASSSGREAFF. CDR3 coding DNA: TGTGCCAGCAGTTCAGGTCGAGAAGCTTTCTTT.

The chain has TRBV2 and TRBJ1-6, with a possible D match to TRBD1 (6 bases). The CDR3 consists of 16 residues. Trimming shortened V by 1 base and J by 7 bases, and 14 bases separated the two germline ends. The germline V gene has CDR1 SNHLY and CDR2 FYNNEI. CDR3 region: CASSEDRAGRNSPLHF. Here the CDR3 DNA reads TGTGCCAGCAGTGAAGACAGGGCCGGTCGAAATTCACCCCTCCACTTT. The entire variable domain, with the rest obtained from reference TRBV2 and TRBJ1-6, is as follows: EPEVTQTPSHQVTQMGQEVILRCVPISNHLYFYWYRQILGQKVEFLVSFYNNEISEKSEIFDDQFSVERPDGSNFTLKIRSTKLEDSAMYFCASSEDRAGRNSPLHFGNGTRLTVT.

The rearrangement uses TRBV2 and TRBJ1-4, with 9 bases matching TRBD1. Unmatched junction bases numbered 13, after V lost 6 bases and J lost 8 bases. The length of the CDR3 is 16 residues. Germline V lookup: CDR1 SNHLY, CDR2 FYNNEI. The CDR3 protein is CASRDQDRGVWEKLFF. The CDR3 coding sequence is TGTGCCAGCAGAGACCAGGACAGGGGAGTTTGGGAAAAACTGTTTTTT.

The chain links TRBV7-9 to TRBJ1-4; D is unclear. V was clipped by 4 bases and J by 8 bases, with 14 bases between them. Germline assignment: CDR1 SEHNR and CDR2 FQNEAQ (reference sequence). This CDR3 region has 14 residues. Here the CDR3 DNA reads TGTGCCAGCAGCTCCTTGACGGGGTTGGAAAAACTGTTTTTT. Protein product: CASSSLTGLEKLFF.

The chain's CDR3 is CASRHQGVSTDTQYF. The DNA of the CDR3 is TGTGCCAGCAGGCACCAGGGGGTGAGCACAGATACGCAGTATTTT. The rearrangement links TRBV6-5 to TRBJ2-3, with 7 bases fitting TRBD1. The trim removed 6 bases at V and 0 bases at J, leaving 6 bases unmatched. The CDR3 is made up of 15 amino acids. Per the germline V gene, CDR1 is MNHEY and CDR2 is SVGAGI.

The chain joins TRBV4-3 to TRBJ2-1; no firm D call. The CDR3 sequence is 14 residues long. The V gene's germline CDR1 is LGHNA and CDR2 YSLEER. V was pared by 0 bases and J by 6 bases, with 9 bases between. CDR3 amino acids: CASSQDQEINEQFF. The CDR3 DNA follows: TGCGCCAGCAGCCAAGATCAAGAGATCAATGAGCAGTTCTTC.

The V call is TRBV19, the J call TRBJ2-5; D could derive from TRBD1 or TRBD2 (7 bases each). Germline CDR1 reads LNHDA; CDR2 reads SQIVND (reference sequence). This CDR3 has 14 amino acids. Trimming cost V 6 bases and J 4 bases, with 15 bases left between them. This CDR3 reads CASRGGGTAETQYF. CDR3 coding DNA: TGTGCCAGTAGGGGGGGAGGGACAGCAGAGACCCAGTACTTC.

In the case of this clone: Mismatch with germline at one junction end may stem from a read error. V and J are TRBV6-5 and TRBJ1-2, with D hard to call. This CDR3 spans 11 amino acids. Germline V CDR1 and CDR2: MNHEY, SVGAGI. The CDR3 spells CASSDSYGYTF. CDR3 sequence (DNA): TGTGCCAGCAGTGACTCCTATGGCTACACCTTC.

V and J are TRBV5-1 and TRBJ2-2; a possible D gene is TRBD1 (6 bases). The ends were cut back, 9 bases at V and 0 bases at J, with 12 bases in the middle. Germline V CDR1 and CDR2: SGHRS, YFSETQ. The CDR3 contains 14 residues. The CDR3 coding sequence is TGCGCCACCAGGGACATTTCGAACACCGGGGAGCTGTTTTTT. Its translation is CATRDISNTGELFF.

The CDR3 region has the DNA TGTGCCAGCAGCTTAGGTATCGGGAGAGGCGATACGCAGTATTTT. It is translated as CASSLGIGRGDTQYF. The chain is built from TRBV7-2 and TRBJ2-3, with a weak D call TRBD2 (6 bases). The CDR3 totals 15 residues. V shed 1 base and J shed 6 bases, with 14 bases lying between them. The germline V gene encodes CDR1 SGHTA and CDR2 FQGNSA.

The V and J genes are TRBV12-3 or TRBV12-4 and TRBJ1-2; no firm D call. The CDR3 totals 11 residues. Between the trimmed V and J ends, which lost 10 bases and 0 bases, there was a span of 6 bases. The CDR3 DNA reads TGTGCCACCCTCGCTAACTATGGCTACACCTTC. This translates into CATLANYGYTF.

This clone was seen just once. The rearrangement uses TRBV6-2 or TRBV6-3 and TRBJ2-5; 7 nucleotides line up with TRBD1. Germline values: CDR1 MNHEY, CDR2 SVGEGT. The V gene end was trimmed by 3 bases and the J gene end by 5 bases; junction bases not matched to a gene: 3. The CDR3 length is 13 residues. The CDR3 DNA reads as TGTGCCAGCAGTTATGAGGGGGCTGAGACCCAGTACTTC. Its translation is CASSYEGAETQYF.